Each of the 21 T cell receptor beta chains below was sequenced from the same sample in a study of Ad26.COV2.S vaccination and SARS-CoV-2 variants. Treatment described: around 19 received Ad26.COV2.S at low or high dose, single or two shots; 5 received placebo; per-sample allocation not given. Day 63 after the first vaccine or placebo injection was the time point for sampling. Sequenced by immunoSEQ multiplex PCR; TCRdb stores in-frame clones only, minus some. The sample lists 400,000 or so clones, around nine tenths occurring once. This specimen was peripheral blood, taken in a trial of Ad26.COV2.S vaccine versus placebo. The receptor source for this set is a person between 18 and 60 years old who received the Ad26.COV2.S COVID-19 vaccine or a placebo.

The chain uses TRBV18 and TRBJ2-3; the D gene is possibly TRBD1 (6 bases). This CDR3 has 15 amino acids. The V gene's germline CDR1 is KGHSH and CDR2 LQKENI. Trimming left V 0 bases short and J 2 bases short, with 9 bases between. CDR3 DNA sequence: TGTGCCAGCTCACCACCCGGGACAACCACAGATACGCAGTATTTT. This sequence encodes CASSPPGTTTDTQYF.

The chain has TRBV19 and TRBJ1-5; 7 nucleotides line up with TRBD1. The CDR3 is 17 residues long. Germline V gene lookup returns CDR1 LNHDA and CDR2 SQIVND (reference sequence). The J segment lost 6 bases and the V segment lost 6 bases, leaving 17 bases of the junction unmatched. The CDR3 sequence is CASRNPWTGWFGQPQHF. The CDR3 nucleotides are TGTGCCAGTAGAAATCCTTGGACAGGTTGGTTTGGTCAGCCCCAGCATTTT.

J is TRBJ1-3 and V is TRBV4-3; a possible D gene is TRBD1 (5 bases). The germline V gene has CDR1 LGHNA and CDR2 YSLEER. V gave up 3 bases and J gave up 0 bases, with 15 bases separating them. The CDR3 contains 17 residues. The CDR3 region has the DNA TGCGCCAGCAGCCACCTCACAGGATCCAGCTCTGGAAACACCATATATTTT. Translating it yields CASSHLTGSSSGNTIYF.

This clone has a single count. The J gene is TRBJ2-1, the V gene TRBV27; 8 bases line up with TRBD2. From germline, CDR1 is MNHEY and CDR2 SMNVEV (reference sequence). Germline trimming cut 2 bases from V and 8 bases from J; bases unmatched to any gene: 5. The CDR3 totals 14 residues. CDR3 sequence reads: CASSLGSGGHEQFF. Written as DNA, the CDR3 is TGTGCCAGCAGTTTAGGAAGCGGGGGACATGAGCAGTTCTTC.

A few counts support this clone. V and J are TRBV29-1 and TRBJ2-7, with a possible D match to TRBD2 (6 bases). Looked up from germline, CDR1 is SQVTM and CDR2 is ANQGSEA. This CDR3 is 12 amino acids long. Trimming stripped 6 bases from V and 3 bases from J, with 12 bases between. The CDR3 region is CSVVGGFYEQYF. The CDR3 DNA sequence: TGCAGCGTGGTGGGGGGATTCTACGAGCAGTACTTC.

The CDR3 is CASSYSFLKGDTQYF. The CDR3 bases are TGTGCCAGCAGTTACTCGTTCCTGAAGGGAGATACGCAGTATTTT. The chain is built from TRBV6-2 or TRBV6-3 and TRBJ2-3; no clear D. The ends were cut back, 0 bases at V and 5 bases at J, with 12 bases in the middle. Germline V lookup: CDR1 MNHEY, CDR2 SVGEGT. This CDR3 has 15 amino acids.

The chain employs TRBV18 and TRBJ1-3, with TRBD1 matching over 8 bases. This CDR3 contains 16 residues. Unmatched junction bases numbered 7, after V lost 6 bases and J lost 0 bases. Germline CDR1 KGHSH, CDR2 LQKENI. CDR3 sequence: CASSPQQGDSGNTIYF. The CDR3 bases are TGTGCCAGCTCGCCCCAACAGGGGGACTCTGGAAACACCATATATTTT.

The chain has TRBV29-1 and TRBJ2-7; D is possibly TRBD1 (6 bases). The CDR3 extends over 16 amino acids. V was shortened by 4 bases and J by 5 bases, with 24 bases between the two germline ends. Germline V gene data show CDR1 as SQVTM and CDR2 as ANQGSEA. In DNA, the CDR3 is TGCAGCGTTGGGTACAGTGGACCAGGGGAATGGAACGAGCAGTACTTC. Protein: CSVGYSGPGEWNEQYF.

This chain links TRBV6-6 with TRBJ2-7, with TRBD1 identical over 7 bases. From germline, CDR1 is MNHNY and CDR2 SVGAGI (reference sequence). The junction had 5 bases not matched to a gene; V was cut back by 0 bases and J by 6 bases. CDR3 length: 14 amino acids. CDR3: CASSYSGTDGEQYF. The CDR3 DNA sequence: TGTGCCAGCAGTTACTCCGGGACAGACGGCGAGCAGTACTTC.

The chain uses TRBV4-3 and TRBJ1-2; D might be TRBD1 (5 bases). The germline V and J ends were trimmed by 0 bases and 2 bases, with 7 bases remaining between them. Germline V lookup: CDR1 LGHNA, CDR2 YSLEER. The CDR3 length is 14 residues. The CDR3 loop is CASSQDPGNYGYTF. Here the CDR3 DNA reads TGCGCCAGCAGCCAAGATCCAGGGAACTATGGCTACACCTTC.

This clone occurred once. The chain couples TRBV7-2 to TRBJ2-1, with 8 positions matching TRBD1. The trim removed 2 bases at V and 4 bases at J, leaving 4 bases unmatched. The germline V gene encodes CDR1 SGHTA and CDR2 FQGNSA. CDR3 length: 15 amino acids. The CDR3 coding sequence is TGTGCCAGCAGCTTACAGGGGGCGGGTTACAATGAGCAGTTCTTC. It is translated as CASSLQGAGYNEQFF.

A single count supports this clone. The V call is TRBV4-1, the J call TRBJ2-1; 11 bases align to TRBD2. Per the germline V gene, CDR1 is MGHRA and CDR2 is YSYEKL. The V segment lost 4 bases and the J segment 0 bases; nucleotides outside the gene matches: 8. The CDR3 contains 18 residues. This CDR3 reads CASSRTSGGISSYNEQFF. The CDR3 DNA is TGCGCCAGCAGCCGTACTAGCGGGGGCATAAGCTCCTACAATGAGCAGTTCTTC.

Here the CDR3 reads CASSSYGPNTEAFF. The CDR3 DNA reads TGTGCCAGCAGTTCTTACGGGCCTAACACTGAAGCTTTCTTT. The V and J genes are TRBV2 and TRBJ1-1; D is uncertain. V gave up 5 bases and J gave up 2 bases, with 12 bases separating them. From germline, CDR1 is SNHLY and CDR2 FYNNEI. The CDR3 runs 14 residues.

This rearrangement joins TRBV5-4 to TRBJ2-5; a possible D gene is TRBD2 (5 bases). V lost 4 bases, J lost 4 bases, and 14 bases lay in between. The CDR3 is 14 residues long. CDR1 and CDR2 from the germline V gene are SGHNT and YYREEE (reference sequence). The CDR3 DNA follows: TGTGCCAGCAGCCTCGTGGAGAGGGTAGAGACCCAGTACTTC. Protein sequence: CASSLVERVETQYF.

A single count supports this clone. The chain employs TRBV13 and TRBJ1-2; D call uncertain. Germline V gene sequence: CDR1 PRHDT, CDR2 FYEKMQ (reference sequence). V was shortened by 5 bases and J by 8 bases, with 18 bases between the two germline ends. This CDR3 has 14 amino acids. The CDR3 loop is CASSPRSDSMGYTF. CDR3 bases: TGTGCCAGCAGCCCCCGGAGTGACTCGATGGGCTACACCTTC.

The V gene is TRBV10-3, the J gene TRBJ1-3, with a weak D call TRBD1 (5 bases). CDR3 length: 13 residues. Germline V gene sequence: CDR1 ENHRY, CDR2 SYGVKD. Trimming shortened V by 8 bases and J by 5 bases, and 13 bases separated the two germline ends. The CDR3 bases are TGTGCCATCGGAGGGGCGGACAGAAACACCATATATTTT. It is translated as CAIGGADRNTIYF.

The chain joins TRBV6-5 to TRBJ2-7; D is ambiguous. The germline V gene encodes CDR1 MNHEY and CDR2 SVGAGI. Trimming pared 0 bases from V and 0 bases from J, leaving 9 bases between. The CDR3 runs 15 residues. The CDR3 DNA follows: TGTGCCAGCAGTTACTCTTACGGAAGCTCCTACGAGCAGTACTTC. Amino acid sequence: CASSYSYGSSYEQYF.

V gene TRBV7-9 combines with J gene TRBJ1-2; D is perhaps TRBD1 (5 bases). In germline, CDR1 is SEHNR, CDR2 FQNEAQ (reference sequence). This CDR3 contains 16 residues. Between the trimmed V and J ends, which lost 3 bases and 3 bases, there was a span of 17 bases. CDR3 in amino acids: CASSFRVGQRDYGYTF. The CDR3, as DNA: TGTGCCAGCAGCTTCAGGGTCGGCCAGCGAGACTATGGCTACACCTTC.

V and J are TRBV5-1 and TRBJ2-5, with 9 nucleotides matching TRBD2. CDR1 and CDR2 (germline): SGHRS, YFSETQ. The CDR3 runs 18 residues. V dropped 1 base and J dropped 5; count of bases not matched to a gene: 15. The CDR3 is CASSLPPSSGVGIETQYF. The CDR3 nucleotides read TGCGCCAGCAGCTTGCCCCCTTCTAGCGGGGTTGGTATTGAGACCCAGTACTTC.

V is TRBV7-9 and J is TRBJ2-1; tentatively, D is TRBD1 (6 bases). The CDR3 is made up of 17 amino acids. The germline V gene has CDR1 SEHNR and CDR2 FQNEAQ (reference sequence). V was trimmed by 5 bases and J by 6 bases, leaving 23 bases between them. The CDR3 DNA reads TGTGCCAGCAGCCCGCCGGTGAAGGGGGTAAGATTCAATGAGCAGTTCTTC. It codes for CASSPPVKGVRFNEQFF.

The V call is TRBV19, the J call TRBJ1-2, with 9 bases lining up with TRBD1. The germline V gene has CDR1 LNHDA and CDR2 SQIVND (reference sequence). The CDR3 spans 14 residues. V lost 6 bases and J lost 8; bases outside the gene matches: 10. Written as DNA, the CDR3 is TGTGCCAGTAGAGGGGCCGGGACAGGGAGAGGCTACACCTTC. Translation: CASRGAGTGRGYTF.